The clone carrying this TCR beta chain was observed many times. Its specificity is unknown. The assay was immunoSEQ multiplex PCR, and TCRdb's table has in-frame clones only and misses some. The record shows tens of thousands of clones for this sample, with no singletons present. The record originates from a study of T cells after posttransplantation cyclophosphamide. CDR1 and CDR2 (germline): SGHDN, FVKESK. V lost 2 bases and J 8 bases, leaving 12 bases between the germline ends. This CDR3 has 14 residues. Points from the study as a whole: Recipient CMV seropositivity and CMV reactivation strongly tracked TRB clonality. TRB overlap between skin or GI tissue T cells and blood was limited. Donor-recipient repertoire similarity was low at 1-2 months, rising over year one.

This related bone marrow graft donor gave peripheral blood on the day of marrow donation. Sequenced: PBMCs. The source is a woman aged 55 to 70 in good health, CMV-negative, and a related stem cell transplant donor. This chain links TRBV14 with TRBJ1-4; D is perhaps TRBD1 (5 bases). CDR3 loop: CASSQPGVQEKLFF. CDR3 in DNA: TGTGCCAGCAGCCAACCGGGGGTACAGGAAAAACTGTTTTTT.